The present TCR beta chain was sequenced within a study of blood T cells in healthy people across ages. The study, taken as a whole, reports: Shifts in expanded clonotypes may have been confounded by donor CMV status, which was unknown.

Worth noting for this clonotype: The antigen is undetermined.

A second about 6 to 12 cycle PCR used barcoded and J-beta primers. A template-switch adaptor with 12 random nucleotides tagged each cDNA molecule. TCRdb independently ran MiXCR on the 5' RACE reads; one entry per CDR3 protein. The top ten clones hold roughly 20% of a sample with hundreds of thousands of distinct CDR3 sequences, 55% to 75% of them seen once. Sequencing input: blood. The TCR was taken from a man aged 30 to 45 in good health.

The CDR3: CASSESGRRLTYSFF. The DNA for the CDR3 is TGTGCCAGCAGTGAAAGCGGCAGGAGACTAACTTACAGTTTCTTT. This sequence joins TRBV6-1 and TRBJ1-1; no clear D. Germline CDR1 reads MNHNS; CDR2 reads SASEGT. V gave up 2 bases and J gave up 13 bases, with 23 bases separating them. This CDR3 has 15 residues.